These 12 T cell receptor beta chains were sequenced from one sample in a study of blood T cell repertoires in COVID-19. The method was immunoSEQ multiplex PCR; TCRdb's version includes in-frame clones alone and lacks a portion of them. The table includes around 270,000 clones, about 88% detected once. The source material was peripheral blood. The receptors derive from a man aged 25-45 years with active or convalescent COVID-19.

The genes are TRBV13 and TRBJ2-1, with TRBD2 identical over 8 bases. J was trimmed by 4 bases and V by 8 bases; bases with no gene match: 4. CDR1 PRHDT and CDR2 FYEKMQ come from the germline V gene (reference sequence). CDR3 size: 13 residues. For the CDR3, the DNA is TGTGCCAGCGGAAGCGGGGGATACAATGAGCAGTTCTTC. Protein product: CASGSGGYNEQFF.

The chain is built from TRBV5-6 and TRBJ2-1; the match to TRBD1 covers 9 bases. CDR1 and CDR2 (germline): SGHDT, YYEEEE. The CDR3 has 16 amino acids. V was clipped by 2 bases and J by 1 base; unmatched bases: 4. The CDR3 reads CASSLGQGTSYNEQFF. CDR3 coding DNA: TGTGCCAGCAGCTTAGGACAGGGGACTTCCTACAATGAGCAGTTCTTC.

This chain uses TRBV7-2 with TRBJ2-3; D unresolved. V lost 5 bases to trimming and J lost 4 bases, with 7 bases between them. The CDR3 sequence is 12 residues long. Germline lookup yields CDR1 SGHTA and CDR2 FQGNSA. CDR3 DNA: TGTGCCAGCAGCCCCCCGTCAGATACGCAGTATTTT. Amino acid sequence: CASSPPSDTQYF. Together with reference TRBV7-2 and TRBJ2-3, the CDR3 gives the full variable domain: GAGVSQSPSNKVTEKGKDVELRCDPISGHTALYWYRQSLGQGLEFLIYFQGNSAPDKSGLPSDRFSAERTGGSVSTLTIQRTQQEDSAVYLCASSPPSDTQYFGPGTRLTVL.

The chain has TRBV6-5 and TRBJ1-2; a possible D gene is TRBD1 (6 bases). Trimming left V 0 bases short and J 4 bases short, with 12 bases between. Germline-derived CDR1 and CDR2 are MNHEY and SVGAGI. The CDR3 has 15 residues. The CDR3 nucleotides read TGTGCCAGCAGTTACTCGGACAGACATACCTATGGCTACACCTTC. Encoded protein: CASSYSDRHTYGYTF.

The CDR3 protein is CASSIRTTGTEDGYTF. The CDR3 DNA follows: TGTGCCAGTAGTATTAGGACTACCGGGACAGAAGATGGCTACACCTTC. The rearrangement joins TRBV19 to TRBJ1-2; 7 nucleotides match TRBD1. J was trimmed by 6 bases and V by 3 bases; bases with no gene match: 13. The CDR3 is made up of 16 amino acids. The V gene's germline CDR1 is LNHDA and CDR2 SQIVND (reference sequence).

The chain couples TRBV23-1 to TRBJ1-2; TRBD1 is a possible D gene (5 bases). TRBV23-1 is an ORF, and what it does is uncertain. This CDR3 has 14 residues. CDR3 coding DNA: TGCGGTTCGGGGGGTACCTTAGCTAACTATGGCTACACCTTC. It yields the protein CGSGGTLANYGYTF.

The gene calls are TRBV6-6 and TRBJ2-7, with D perhaps TRBD1 (6 bases). The CDR3 runs to 14 residues. The V end was cut by 8 bases, the J end by 2 bases, with 16 bases between. Looked up from germline, CDR1 is MNHNY and CDR2 is SVGAGI (reference sequence). This CDR3 reads CASQLTGLPYEQYF. In DNA form, the CDR3 reads TGTGCCAGCCAGCTGACAGGTCTACCCTACGAGCAGTACTTC.

The chain carries TRBV15 and TRBJ2-2; 7 bases map to TRBD1. The CDR3 sequence is 15 residues long. Germline V gene data show CDR1 as LNHNV and CDR2 as YYDKDF (reference sequence). The V and J ends lost 8 bases and 4 bases, in that order; junction bases with no gene match: 10. CDR3 in amino acids: CATRRDSSGTGELFF. CDR3 in DNA: TGTGCCACCCGAAGGGACAGTTCGGGCACCGGGGAGCTGTTTTTT.

The chain has TRBV10-1 and TRBJ2-7; tentatively, D is TRBD1 (6 bases). The CDR3 has 12 residues. V was shortened by 5 bases and J by 6 bases, with 11 bases between the two germline ends. Germline-derived CDR1 and CDR2 are WNHNN and SYGVQD (reference sequence). In nucleotides, the CDR3 is TGCGCCAGCAGTCCACAGGGTCGCGAGCAGTACTTC. This translates into CASSPQGREQYF.

This clone was observed a single time. The rearrangement uses TRBV9 and TRBJ1-4, with a tentative D call TRBD1 (5 bases). Germline V gives CDR1 SGDLS, CDR2 YYNGEE. The CDR3 extends over 15 amino acids. V lost 0 bases and J 6 bases, leaving 12 bases between the germline ends. Here the CDR3 DNA reads TGTGCCAGCAGCGTAGTTGAGGTGGGGCATGAAAAACTGTTTTTT. Its protein is CASSVVEVGHEKLFF.

This clone has more than one count but fewer than ten. The chain recombines TRBV19 with TRBJ1-5; the match to TRBD1 covers 10 bases. The ends lost 9 bases at V and 3 bases at J; junction bases unmatched: 5. This CDR3 region has 14 residues. The germline V gene has CDR1 LNHDA and CDR2 SQIVND (reference sequence). CDR3: CARYGQGDNQPQHF. The CDR3 DNA follows: TGTGCCAGATACGGACAGGGGGACAATCAGCCCCAGCATTTT.

The chain links TRBV27 to TRBJ1-5, with D maybe TRBD1 (5 bases). V lost 4 bases and J lost 6, with 13 bases in between. CDR1 and CDR2 (germline): MNHEY, SMNVEV (reference sequence). This CDR3 comprises 14 residues. CDR3 sequence reads: CASSSQRGTQPQHF. CDR3 in DNA: TGTGCCAGCAGTTCCCAGCGCGGGACTCAGCCCCAGCATTTT.